Following are 20 T cell receptor beta chains from one sample sequenced in a study of blood T cell repertoires in COVID-19. Method: immunoSEQ multiplex PCR; TCRdb's copy keeps in-frame clones and lacks some. The table lists approximately 69,000 clones, around four fifths of them singletons. Sequenced sample: peripheral blood. The origin of the receptors is a man aged 55 to 69 with acute or convalescent COVID-19.

The rearrangement joins TRBV2 to TRBJ1-4, with 9 bases matching TRBD1. J lost 9 bases, V lost 10 bases, and 9 bases had no gene match. Germline CDR1 is SNHLY and CDR2 is FYNNEI. The CDR3 extends over 13 amino acids. The CDR3 spells CATATGGEQKLFF. The CDR3 coding sequence is TGTGCCACAGCGACAGGGGGGGAGCAAAAACTGTTTTTT.

The chain links TRBV7-9 to TRBJ1-4; D is undetermined. From germline, CDR1 is SEHNR and CDR2 FQNEAQ (reference sequence). The CDR3 runs to 14 residues. The V gene lost 1 base and the J gene lost 8 bases, with 11 bases spanning the gap. In DNA, the CDR3 is TGTGCCAGCAGCTTAGATGTGGGAGGCGAAAAACTGTTTTTT. It translates to CASSLDVGGEKLFF.

This chain uses TRBV5-4 with TRBJ2-3; D unclear. V lost 4 bases, J lost 1 base, and 10 bases lay in between. Germline V gene data show CDR1 as SGHNT and CDR2 as YYREEE (reference sequence). The CDR3 runs to 14 residues. The CDR3 coding sequence is TGTGCCAGCAGCCCCCTTGAGGGCACAGATACGCAGTATTTT. Translation: CASSPLEGTDTQYF.

This clone was seen only once. This chain uses TRBV6-1 with TRBJ2-2; D unresolved. V was pared by 3 bases and J by 6 bases, with 5 bases between. Looked up from germline, CDR1 is MNHNS and CDR2 is SASEGT. The CDR3 is 12 residues long. The CDR3 coding sequence is TGTGCCAGCAGTGACAGGTCCGGGGAGCTGTTTTTT. This sequence encodes CASSDRSGELFF.

The chain joins TRBV19 to TRBJ1-2; D is ambiguous. V lost 4 bases and J 4 bases, leaving 4 bases between the germline ends. The CDR3 sequence is 11 residues long. In germline, CDR1 is LNHDA, CDR2 SQIVND (reference sequence). CDR3: CASSSGYGYTF. The CDR3 coding sequence is TGTGCCAGTAGTAGCGGCTATGGCTACACCTTC.

The chain carries TRBV10-3 and TRBJ1-2; D remains unclear. V was clipped by 2 bases and J by 1 base, with 11 bases between them. The CDR3 extends over 15 amino acids. CDR1 is ENHRY and CDR2 is SYGVKD in the germline V gene. The CDR3 nucleotides are TGTGCCATCAGTGAGGGCCGGGAGGATAACTATGGCTACACCTTC. Residues: CAISEGREDNYGYTF.

This clone was observed a handful of times. This rearrangement joins TRBV5-1 to TRBJ2-5, with D tentatively TRBD1 (6 bases). This CDR3 has 15 amino acids. Trimming pared 1 base from V and 6 bases from J, leaving 16 bases between. Germline values: CDR1 SGHRS, CDR2 YFSETQ. The CDR3 here is CASSLRDKGSKTQYF. The CDR3, as DNA: TGCGCCAGCAGCTTGAGGGACAAGGGATCCAAGACCCAGTACTTC.

The table lists this clone with a few counts. The chain is built from TRBV10-3 and TRBJ2-1; 11 positions agree with TRBD1. J lost 7 bases, V lost 4 bases, and 6 bases had no gene match. The length of the CDR3 is 15 residues. Germline values: CDR1 ENHRY, CDR2 SYGVKD. The CDR3 is CAISAGTGGTNEQFF. The CDR3 region has the DNA TGTGCCATCAGTGCAGGGACAGGGGGTACGAATGAGCAGTTCTTC.

This chain connects TRBV5-1 to TRBJ2-2, with D possibly TRBD1 on 6 matching bases. In germline, CDR1 is SGHRS, CDR2 YFSETQ. V was trimmed by 6 bases and J by 6 bases, leaving 18 bases between them. The CDR3 runs 15 residues. The chain's CDR3 is CASIFGTHSAGELFF. The CDR3 coding sequence is TGCGCCAGCATCTTCGGGACACATTCAGCCGGGGAGCTGTTTTTT. The full variable domain, rest sourced from reference TRBV5-1 and TRBJ2-2, is KAGVTQTPRYLIKTRGQQVTLSCSPISGHRSVSWYQQTPGQGLQFLFEYFSETQRNKGNFPGRFSGRQFSNSRSEMNVSTLELGDSALYLCASIFGTHSAGELFFGEGSRLTVL.

Turning to this clone: Other DNA variants within this sample encode the same CDR3. This sequence joins TRBV5-1 and TRBJ2-2; D is unclear. Germline loops: CDR1 SGHRS, CDR2 YFSETQ. The CDR3 sequence is 13 residues long. The ends were cut back, 1 base at V and 6 bases at J, with 7 bases in the middle. As DNA, the CDR3 is TGCGCCAGCAGCTTGTCAGGATCCGGGGAGCTGTTTTTT. It yields the protein CASSLSGSGELFF.

The J gene is TRBJ2-7, the V gene TRBV15; 7 positions agree with TRBD1. V lost 3 bases and J lost 0; bases outside the gene matches: 2. The CDR3 has 14 amino acids. Germline CDR1 LNHNV, CDR2 YYDKDF (reference sequence). CDR3 DNA: TGTGCCACCAGCAGGGACAGGAGCTCCTACGAGCAGTACTTC. Residues: CATSRDRSSYEQYF.

The rearrangement links TRBV7-9 to TRBJ1-6; 7 positions agree with TRBD1. The CDR3 is made up of 17 amino acids. The germline gives CDR1 SEHNR, CDR2 FQNEAQ (reference sequence). V shed 5 bases and J 2 bases; nucleotides not matched to a gene: 9. CDR3 nucleotide sequence: TGTGCCAGCAGCCTAGACAGGGATCCCGCCTATAATTCACCCCTCCACTTT. Amino acid sequence: CASSLDRDPAYNSPLHF.

V and J are TRBV7-9 and TRBJ2-7; weak D call: TRBD2 (5 bases). The CDR3 spans 13 residues. Trimming left V 6 bases short and J 6 bases short, with 15 bases between. CDR1 SEHNR and CDR2 FQNEAQ come from the germline V gene (reference sequence). Written as DNA, the CDR3 is TGTGCCAGCAGTCTCTCCTCAGGAGGCGAGCAGTACGTC. Protein sequence: CASSLSSGGEQYV.

This clone was seen just once. V is TRBV18 and J is TRBJ1-3, with D possibly being TRBD1 (6 bases). Germline V lookup: CDR1 KGHSH, CDR2 LQKENI. Trimming stripped 3 bases from V and 4 bases from J, with 13 bases between. The CDR3 is 15 residues long. CDR3 sequence (DNA): TGTGCCAGCTCACCCCGTTCGGGGACAGGAAACACCATATATTTT. Its translation: CASSPRSGTGNTIYF.

The chain recombines TRBV4-1 with TRBJ2-2; 8 bases align to TRBD1. Germline V gene lookup returns CDR1 MGHRA and CDR2 YSYEKL. V trimming: 1 base; J trimming: 2 bases; junction bases outside the gene matches: 3. The CDR3 runs to 16 residues. The DNA for the CDR3 is TGCGCCAGCAGCCAAGTTGGACAGGGTAACACCGGGGAGCTGTTTTTT. Its translation: CASSQVGQGNTGELFF.

The V gene is TRBV27, the J gene TRBJ2-7, with D possibly being TRBD2 (5 bases). From germline, CDR1 is MNHEY and CDR2 SMNVEV (reference sequence). CDR3 size: 15 residues. The ends were cut back, 1 base at V and 2 bases at J, with 12 bases in the middle. CDR3 region: CASSLYRTLTYEQYF. CDR3 nucleotides: TGTGCCAGCAGTTTATACCGGACTCTAACCTACGAGCAGTACTTC.

The rearrangement joins TRBV7-6 to TRBJ1-3, with D possibly matching TRBD1 (5 bases). The V end was cut by 5 bases, the J end by 4 bases, with 18 bases between. Germline V lookup: CDR1 SGHVS, CDR2 FNYEAQ. There are 16 residues in the CDR3. CDR3 sequence (DNA): TGTGCCAGCAGCCCAAATAGTGGGGGACTCGGAAACACCATATATTTT. It specifies CASSPNSGGLGNTIYF.

This clone was found once. V usage is TRBV7-3 and J usage is TRBJ1-1; TRBD1 might be the D (5 bases). The CDR3 has 13 amino acids. Germline CDR1 reads SGHTA; CDR2 reads FQGTGA. Trimming took off 4 bases at V and 8 bases at J, with 14 bases between the two ends. The CDR3 loop reads CASSYEAPGEAFF. The CDR3 DNA follows: TGTGCCAGCAGCTACGAGGCGCCAGGGGAAGCTTTCTTT.

This clone showed up just once. This sequence joins TRBV28 and TRBJ2-3, with 7 positions matching TRBD2. The ends lost 5 bases at V and 1 base at J; junction bases unmatched: 12. The CDR3 contains 17 residues. CDR1 and CDR2 (germline): MDHEN, SYDVKM. CDR3 in amino acids: CASSAPLAQTRTDTQYF. The DNA of the CDR3 is TGTGCCAGCAGTGCCCCACTAGCGCAGACCCGCACAGATACGCAGTATTTT.

This chain uses TRBV5-1 with TRBJ2-7; 9 positions agree with TRBD2. CDR1 is SGHRS, CDR2 YFSETQ, per germline. This CDR3 has 16 amino acids. V was clipped by 5 bases and J by 2 bases; unmatched bases: 11. Here the CDR3 reads CASRLGPGLATYEQYF. The CDR3 DNA is TGCGCCAGCAGACTTGGACCGGGACTAGCAACCTACGAGCAGTACTTC.